The 18 T cell receptor beta chains below were found in one sample sequenced in a study of OX40 agonist ivuxolimab in advanced cancers. Only in-frame clones appear in the TCRdb table, and some are missing; sequencing was by immunoSEQ multiplex PCR. Found here are about 80,000 clones, around 90% of them singletons; the top ten hold around 2%. The material was CD4+ or CD8+ T cells sorted from blood, obtained in a trial of the OX40 agonist ivuxolimab. These receptors originate from an adult with an advanced solid tumor such as melanoma, head and neck, liver or kidney cancer.

The gene calls are TRBV11-2 and TRBJ2-1; D not certain. Germline V CDR1 and CDR2: SGHAT, FQNNGV. This CDR3 is 15 amino acids long. Trimming removed 5 bases at V and 3 bases at J, with 14 bases between. The CDR3 nucleotides read TGTGCCAGCAGCCCACAGTGGGAACGCTACAATGAGCAGTTCTTC. It is translated as CASSPQWERYNEQFF.

This chain links TRBV14 with TRBJ2-2, with 10 bases matching TRBD2. The germline V gene encodes CDR1 SGHDN and CDR2 FVKESK. The CDR3 consists of 15 residues. Trimming cost V 4 bases and J 4 bases; bases outside gene matches: 3. CDR3 residues: CASSPWTSGTGELFF. The CDR3 nucleotides are TGTGCCAGCAGCCCTTGGACTAGCGGCACCGGGGAGCTGTTTTTT.

The chain has TRBV19 and TRBJ1-1; 8 bases align to TRBD1. Per germline, CDR1 LNHDA and CDR2 SQIVND (reference sequence). Germline trimming cut 10 bases from V and 8 bases from J; bases unmatched to any gene: 6. CDR3 length equals 11 residues. CDR3 sequence (DNA): TGTGCCACCCTCGACAGGGGAGAAGCTTTCTTT. Amino acids: CATLDRGEAFF.

CDR3 residues: CASSSEVGQGASGYTF. The DNA of the CDR3 is TGTGCCAGCAGCTCTGAAGTGGGGCAGGGGGCTTCCGGCTACACCTTC. The J gene is TRBJ1-2, the V gene TRBV11-1, with 8 bases fitting TRBD1. Germline CDR1 and CDR2: SGHAT and FQDESV (reference sequence). With 4 bases clipped from V and 8 bases from J, the junction kept 15 bases outside the gene matches. There are 16 residues in the CDR3.

The chain links TRBV18 to TRBJ2-2, with 7 positions matching TRBD1. V shed 6 bases, J shed 5 bases, and the junction held 6 bases outside the gene matches. CDR3 size: 14 residues. Germline values: CDR1 KGHSH, CDR2 LQKENI. The CDR3 reads CASSSGTETGELFF. Written as DNA, the CDR3 is TGTGCCAGCTCTTCCGGGACAGAAACCGGGGAGCTGTTTTTT.

The genes are TRBV6-5 and TRBJ2-3; 7 bases align to TRBD1. The CDR3 loop spans 14 amino acids. CDR1 and CDR2 (germline): MNHEY, SVGAGI. J lost 6 bases, V lost 7 bases, and 10 bases had no gene match. The chain's CDR3 is CASTRQGLSDTQYF. As DNA, the CDR3 is TGTGCCAGCACTAGACAGGGCCTTTCGGATACGCAGTATTTT.

The chain links TRBV28 to TRBJ2-5; D gene unclear. The CDR3 runs to 14 residues. Germline V gives CDR1 MDHEN, CDR2 SYDVKM. Between the trimmed V and J ends, which lost 6 bases and 1 base, there was a span of 12 bases. In DNA form, the CDR3 reads TGTGCCAGCAGACGCGGTTCGGGCCAAGAGACCCAGTACTTC. It encodes CASRRGSGQETQYF.

The chain is built from TRBV6-6 and TRBJ2-3; D uncertain. There are 16 residues in the CDR3. The V and J ends lost 2 bases and 1 base respectively, with 13 bases between them. Looked up from germline, CDR1 is MNHNY and CDR2 is SVGAGI (reference sequence). The DNA for the CDR3 is TGTGCCAGCAGTTACATGTGGACGGCAGGCACAGATACGCAGTATTTT. Translated, it gives CASSYMWTAGTDTQYF.

V usage is TRBV6-5 and J usage is TRBJ2-7; no clear D. The CDR3 contains 14 residues. Germline lookup yields CDR1 MNHEY and CDR2 SVGAGI. V lost 2 bases to trimming and J lost 3 bases, with 11 bases between them. The CDR3 loop is CASSYAPGNYEQYF. The DNA for the CDR3 is TGTGCCAGCAGTTACGCGCCAGGTAACTACGAGCAGTACTTC.

Regarding this clone: The junction does not match germline at one end; this may be a read error. The chain joins TRBV7-7 to TRBJ2-3, with 11 bases aligning to TRBD2. The CDR3 consists of 15 residues. CDR1 is SSHAT and CDR2 is FNYEAQ in the germline V gene (reference sequence). This chain's CDR3 is CASSLSSGGKDTQYF. CDR3 DNA sequence: TGTGCTAGCAGCTTATCTAGCGGGGGGAAGGATACGCAGTATTTT.

The V gene is TRBV18, the J gene TRBJ2-7; 14 bases line up with TRBD2. The CDR3 totals 18 residues. The germline gives CDR1 KGHSH, CDR2 LQKENI. J was trimmed by 3 bases and V by 2 bases; bases with no gene match: 9. The CDR3 reads CASSPTPGLAGVDYEQYF. The CDR3 DNA reads TGTGCCAGCTCACCAACCCCGGGACTAGCGGGAGTGGACTACGAGCAGTACTTC.

J is TRBJ1-2 and V is TRBV7-2, with a tentative D call TRBD1 (5 bases). Trimming pared 11 bases from V and 2 bases from J, leaving 12 bases between. This CDR3 has 12 residues. From germline, CDR1 is SGHTA and CDR2 FQGNSA. For the CDR3, the DNA is TGTGCCGTGGGGGACTTCAACTATGGCTACACCTTC. It yields the protein CAVGDFNYGYTF.

The chain employs TRBV7-2 and TRBJ1-1; D call uncertain. The germline V gene has CDR1 SGHTA and CDR2 FQGNSA. This CDR3 has 14 amino acids. Trimming pared 5 bases from V and 1 base from J, leaving 11 bases between. CDR3 sequence (DNA): TGTGCCAGCAGCCCTAGTGCAGCGAACACTGAAGCTTTCTTT. It is translated as CASSPSAANTEAFF.

This clone was seen once. V usage is TRBV28 and J usage is TRBJ1-2, with TRBD1 matching 9 bases. This CDR3 has 14 residues. Trimming removed 10 bases from V and 4 bases from J; junction bases left unmatched: 10. CDR1 and CDR2 (germline): MDHEN, SYDVKM. CDR3 nucleotides: TGTGCCACCCTCTCCCCGGACAGGGGCTATGGCTACACCTTC. Residues: CATLSPDRGYGYTF.

This sequence joins TRBV12-5 and TRBJ1-2; D not certain. Germline CDR1 reads LGHNT; CDR2 reads FRNRAP. The CDR3 covers 13 residues. The V end lost 5 bases, the J end lost 2 bases, and 9 bases lay between the germline ends. CDR3 in DNA: TGTGCTAGTGGTCGGACCCGGAACTATGGCTACACCTTC. Its protein is CASGRTRNYGYTF.

V gene TRBV5-1 combines with J gene TRBJ2-1; TRBD1 is a possible D gene (6 bases). The CDR3 has 17 amino acids. V lost 5 bases and J 1 base, leaving 19 bases between the germline ends. The germline gives CDR1 SGHRS, CDR2 YFSETQ. CDR3 nucleotide sequence: TGCGCCAGCAGTTCCCGACCGACAGGCCAGTCCTACAATGAGCAGTTCTTC. It yields the protein CASSSRPTGQSYNEQFF.

V usage is TRBV28 and J usage is TRBJ2-7, with 7 bases fitting TRBD1. CDR3 length equals 24 residues. CDR1 is MDHEN and CDR2 is SYDVKM in the germline V gene. The V segment lost 5 bases and the J segment 4 bases; nucleotides outside the gene matches: 38. The CDR3 sequence: CASSRLSGRARNRQGHKSSYEQYF. The CDR3, as DNA: TGTGCCAGCAGTCGACTTTCCGGACGGGCCAGAAACAGACAGGGCCATAAATCCAGTTACGAGCAGTACTTC.

J is TRBJ2-7 and V is TRBV28; D remains ambiguous. V shed 7 bases and J shed 2 bases, with 12 bases lying between them. Germline V gene sequence: CDR1 MDHEN, CDR2 SYDVKM. The CDR3 extends over 13 amino acids. CDR3 sequence reads: CASTTPGTYEQYF. The CDR3, as DNA: TGTGCCAGCACAACTCCGGGCACCTACGAGCAGTACTTC.